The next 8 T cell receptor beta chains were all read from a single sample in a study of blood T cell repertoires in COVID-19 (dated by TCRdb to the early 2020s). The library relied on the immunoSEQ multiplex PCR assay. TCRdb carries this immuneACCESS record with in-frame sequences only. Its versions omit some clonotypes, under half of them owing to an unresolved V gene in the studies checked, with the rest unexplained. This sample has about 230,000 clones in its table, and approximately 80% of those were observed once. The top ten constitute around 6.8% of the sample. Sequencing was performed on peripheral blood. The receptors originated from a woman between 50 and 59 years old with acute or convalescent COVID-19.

In DNA, the CDR3 is TGTGCCAGTAATTCAGGAAATGAGCAGTTCTTC. Translating it yields CASNSGNEQFF. The genes are TRBV19 and TRBJ2-1; D unclear. The length of the CDR3 is 11 residues. Per germline, CDR1 LNHDA and CDR2 SQIVND (reference sequence). The V gene lost 7 bases and the J gene lost 7 bases, with 8 bases spanning the gap.

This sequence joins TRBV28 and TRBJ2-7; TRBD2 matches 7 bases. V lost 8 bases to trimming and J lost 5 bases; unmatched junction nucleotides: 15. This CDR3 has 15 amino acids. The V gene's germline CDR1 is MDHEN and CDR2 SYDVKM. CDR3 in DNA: TGTGCCAGCCTAGCGGCCTCGATACCACCCAACGAGCAGTACTTC. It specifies CASLAASIPPNEQYF.

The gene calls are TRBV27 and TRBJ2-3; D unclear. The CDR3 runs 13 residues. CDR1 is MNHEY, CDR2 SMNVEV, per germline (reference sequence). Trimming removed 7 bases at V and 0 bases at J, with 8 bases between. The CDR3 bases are TGTGCCAGCACCCCGCAGAGCACAGATACGCAGTATTTT. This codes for CASTPQSTDTQYF.

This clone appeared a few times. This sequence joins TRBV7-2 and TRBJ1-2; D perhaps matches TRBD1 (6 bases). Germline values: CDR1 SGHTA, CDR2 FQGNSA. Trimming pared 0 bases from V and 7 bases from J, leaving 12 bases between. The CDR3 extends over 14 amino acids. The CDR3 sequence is CASSLAAGARGYTF. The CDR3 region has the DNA TGTGCCAGCAGCTTAGCCGCGGGGGCGCGTGGCTACACCTTC.

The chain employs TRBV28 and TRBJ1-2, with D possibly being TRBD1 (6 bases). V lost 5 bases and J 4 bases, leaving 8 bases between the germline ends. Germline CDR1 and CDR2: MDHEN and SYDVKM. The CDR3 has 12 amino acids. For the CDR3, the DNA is TGTGCCAGCAGTGGGGACATCTATGGCTACACCTTC. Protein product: CASSGDIYGYTF.

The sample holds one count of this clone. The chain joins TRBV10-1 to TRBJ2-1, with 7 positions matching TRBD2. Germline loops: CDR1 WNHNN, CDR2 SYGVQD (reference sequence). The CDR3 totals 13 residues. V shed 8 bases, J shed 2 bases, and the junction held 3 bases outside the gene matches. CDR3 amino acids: CASSSGTYNEQFF. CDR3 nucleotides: TGCGCCAGCTCGAGCGGGACCTACAATGAGCAGTTCTTC.

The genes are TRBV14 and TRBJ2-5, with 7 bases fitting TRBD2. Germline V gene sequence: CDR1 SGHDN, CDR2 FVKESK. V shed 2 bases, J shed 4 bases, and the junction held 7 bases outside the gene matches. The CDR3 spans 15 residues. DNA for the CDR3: TGTGCCAGCAGCCAACGGCGGGGGATGAGAGAGACCCAGTACTTC. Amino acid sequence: CASSQRRGMRETQYF.

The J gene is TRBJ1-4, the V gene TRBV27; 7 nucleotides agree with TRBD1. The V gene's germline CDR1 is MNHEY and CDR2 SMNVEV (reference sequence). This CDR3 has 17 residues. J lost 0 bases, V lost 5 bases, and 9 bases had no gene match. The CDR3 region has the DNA TGTGCCAGCAGTAGGGGGCGCGGGGACCCAACTAATGAAAAACTGTTTTTT. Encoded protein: CASSRGRGDPTNEKLFF.